Sequencing of this T cell receptor beta chain was carried out in a study of blood T cell repertoires in COVID-19. About the research overall: In each case, the material was cDNA or gDNA derived from T cells, B-cell-depleted T cells, or PBMCs.

In this sample, this clone turned up once. The method was immunoSEQ multiplex PCR; TCRdb's version includes in-frame clones alone and lacks a portion of them. The sample lists about 200,000 clones, about 85% occurring once. Trimming at V came to 4 bases and at J to 8 bases, leaving 8 bases not matched to a gene. Germline values: CDR1 SGHRS, CDR2 YFSETQ. The CDR3 runs 16 residues. Enrollees, about 18 to 95 years old, lived in fewer than 25 US areas. Participants' own reports of clinical history determined their cohort assignment. The sequence derives from a man aged 35 to 55 who had recovered from COVID-19. Sequencing was carried out using PBMCs or T cells enriched from blood (not recorded which). The V call is TRBV5-1, the J call TRBJ2-1, with 14 bases identical to TRBD2. The CDR3: CASSTGTSGSIDEQFF. As DNA, the CDR3 is TGCGCCAGCAGCACGGGGACTAGCGGGAGTATCGATGAGCAGTTCTTC.